This TCR beta chain comes out of a study of T cell responses to AZD1222 COVID-19 vaccine. Study outcomes and limitations: Variant regions that are unmutated are reportedly the target of nearly half of spike-specific TCRs. There were mostly white British donors and more females than males, and clonal diversity was possibly underestimated.

Notes on this clone: Its antigen is unidentified.

Some clones are missing from TCRdb's copy, which holds only in-frame ones; the method was immunoSEQ multiplex PCR. The data hold 150,000 or so clones, with around 90% observed a single time. The V and J ends lost 2 bases and 6 bases respectively, with 14 bases between them. Germline CDR1 and CDR2: MNHEY and SVGAGI. CDR3 length: 14 amino acids. The TCR originated in an adult who received the AZD1222 COVID-19 vaccine. This chain joins TRBV6-5 and TRBJ2-7; possibly TRBD2 for D (6 bases). Sequenced here: peripheral blood, sampled 28 days after the second AZD1222 dose. CDR3 coding DNA: TGTGCCAGCAGTTACGGCCTAGCGTCAAGCGAGCAGTACTTC. Amino acid sequence: CASSYGLASSEQYF.